This entry lists 18 T cell receptor beta chains sequenced from one sample in a study of T cell repertoires in ileal Crohn's disease. Clones were read by immunoSEQ multiplex PCR, and TCRdb kept only the in-frame ones, dropping some. The repertoire holds more than 60,000 clones, with approximately 91% as singletons. The sample's time point: neoterminal ileum biopsy at postoperative endoscopy, about 6 months after surgery. The sequenced material came from ileal tissue. These receptors all come from an adult with Crohn's disease.

The J gene is TRBJ1-6, the V gene TRBV5-1; 7 bases are a match to TRBD1. The CDR3 has 15 residues. The V gene end was trimmed by 4 bases and the J gene end by 7 bases; junction bases not matched to a gene: 8. Per germline, CDR1 SGHRS and CDR2 YFSETQ. CDR3 residues: CASSLGQTGNSPLHF. The CDR3 DNA follows: TGCGCCAGCAGCCTGGGACAGACAGGAAATTCACCCCTCCACTTT.

V is TRBV7-6 and J is TRBJ1-1; D call uncertain. The V and J ends lost 3 bases and 0 bases respectively, with 17 bases between them. CDR1 is SGHVS and CDR2 is FNYEAQ in the germline V gene. This CDR3 contains 17 residues. CDR3: CASSFLSEGYMNTEAFF. The CDR3 DNA sequence: TGTGCCAGCAGCTTCCTGTCGGAGGGATATATGAACACTGAAGCTTTCTTT. Variable domain in full (rest from reference TRBV7-6 and TRBJ1-1): GAGVSQSPRYKVTKRGQDVALRCDPISGHVSLYWYRQALGQGPEFLTYFNYEAQQDKSGLPNDRFSAERPEGSISTLTIQRTEQRDSAMYRCASSFLSEGYMNTEAFFGQGTRLTVV.

The rearrangement joins TRBV6-5 to TRBJ2-5; no clear D gene. CDR1 and CDR2 (germline): MNHEY, SVGAGI. V shed 6 bases and J shed 2 bases, with 13 bases lying between them. The CDR3 totals 14 residues. CDR3 bases: TGTGCCAGCAGCCCCAGCGTCCGGCAAGAGACCCAGTACTTC. Its protein product is CASSPSVRQETQYF.

CDR3 nucleotide sequence: TGTGCCAGCAGCTTAGCCCTTGACAGGGCGAGTCAGCCCCAGCATTTT. Protein product: CASSLALDRASQPQHF. The chain combines TRBV7-2 with TRBJ1-5; 7 bases are shared with TRBD1. Per the germline V gene, CDR1 is SGHTA and CDR2 is FQGNSA. This CDR3 comprises 16 residues. V lost 0 bases and J lost 6; bases outside the gene matches: 8.

The genes are TRBV5-1 and TRBJ2-3; D perhaps matches TRBD1 (6 bases). This CDR3 has 15 amino acids. CDR1 and CDR2 (germline): SGHRS, YFSETQ. The V end was cut by 0 bases, the J end by 0 bases, with 8 bases between. In DNA form, the CDR3 reads TGCGCCAGCAGCTTGGCAGGGGCCAGCACAGATACGCAGTATTTT. Its protein is CASSLAGASTDTQYF.

This clone appeared a single time. This chain links TRBV6-6 with TRBJ1-2; a possible D gene is TRBD1 (5 bases). The germline V gene encodes CDR1 MNHNY and CDR2 SVGAGI (reference sequence). The CDR3 consists of 16 residues. V lost 7 bases and J 4 bases, leaving 22 bases between the germline ends. The DNA of the CDR3 is TGTGCCAGCAATGGGGCTTATCAGGGTCTAGGCTATGGCTACACCTTC. Its protein product is CASNGAYQGLGYGYTF.

V is TRBV12-5 and J is TRBJ1-3, with a tentative D call TRBD1 (6 bases). V lost 0 bases and J 0 bases, leaving 21 bases between the germline ends. Germline V gene data show CDR1 as LGHNT and CDR2 as FRNRAP. The CDR3 contains 20 residues. The CDR3 nucleotides read TGTGCTAGTGGTTTGGTAGGGGGTCTGGGCAGCTTAAGCTCTGGAAACACCATATATTTT. The encoded protein is CASGLVGGLGSLSSGNTIYF.

The chain combines TRBV7-2 with TRBJ1-2; D is unresolved. CDR1 and CDR2 from the germline V gene are SGHTA and FQGNSA. The CDR3 spans 13 residues. Trimming cost V 6 bases and J 6 bases, with 14 bases left between them. The CDR3 bases are TGTGCCAGCAGTTCCGGGAGCCCAAATGGCTACACCTTC. This translates into CASSSGSPNGYTF.

The rearrangement joins TRBV6-1 to TRBJ1-1, with a possible D match to TRBD1 (5 bases). The V end lost 5 bases, the J end lost 11 bases, and 15 bases lay between the germline ends. CDR1 and CDR2 from the germline V gene are MNHNS and SASEGT. The CDR3 contains 12 residues. The CDR3 nucleotides read TGTGCCAGCAGTCAAGAGGGGTATGTTGCTTTCTTT. It yields the protein CASSQEGYVAFF.

The chain combines TRBV20-1 with TRBJ1-2, with D unclear. The CDR3 contains 11 residues. Germline-derived CDR1 and CDR2 are DFQATT and SNEGSKA (reference sequence). The V end lost 0 bases, the J end lost 7 bases, and 6 bases lay between the germline ends. Here the CDR3 reads CSARDQSGYTF. CDR3 nucleotides: TGCAGTGCTAGAGATCAGTCTGGCTACACCTTC.

This rearrangement joins TRBV5-1 to TRBJ2-3, with TRBD2 identical over 7 bases. In germline, CDR1 is SGHRS, CDR2 YFSETQ. Losses at the gene ends were 6 bases for V and 1 base for J; bases not matched to a gene: 5. CDR3 length equals 14 residues. In nucleotides, the CDR3 is TGCGCCAGCACCACCACTAGCGGCACAGATACGCAGTATTTT. Its protein is CASTTTSGTDTQYF. The full variable domain, with the rest looked up from reference TRBV5-1 and TRBJ2-3, is KAGVTQTPRYLIKTRGQQVTLSCSPISGHRSVSWYQQTPGQGLQFLFEYFSETQRNKGNFPGRFSGRQFSNSRSEMNVSTLELGDSALYLCASTTTSGTDTQYFGPGTRLTVL.

The CDR3 DNA sequence: TGTGCCACCAGCAGAGATATTGGTAGCGGAGATACGCAGTATTTT. Amino acid sequence: CATSRDIGSGDTQYF. The chain joins TRBV15 to TRBJ2-3; the D gene is possibly TRBD2 (6 bases). The V end was cut by 0 bases, the J end by 5 bases, with 12 bases between. The CDR3 consists of 15 residues. Germline CDR1 reads LNHNV; CDR2 reads YYDKDF (reference sequence).

This chain links TRBV19 with TRBJ2-2; 9 bases match TRBD1. Unmatched junction bases numbered 2, after V lost 4 bases and J lost 5 bases. The CDR3 contains 14 residues. Germline V gene sequence: CDR1 LNHDA, CDR2 SQIVND (reference sequence). The CDR3 region has the DNA TGTGCCAGTAGTAGGGACAGGGCAACCGGGGAGCTGTTTTTT. Amino acid sequence: CASSRDRATGELFF. The whole variable domain, filled in from reference TRBV19 and TRBJ2-2, reads DGGITQSPKYLFRKEGQNVTLSCEQNLNHDAMYWYRQDPGQGLRLIYYSQIVNDFQKGDIAEGYSVSREKKESFPLTVTSAQKNPTAFYLCASSRDRATGELFFGEGSRLTVL.

The rearrangement links TRBV14 to TRBJ2-7; possibly TRBD2 for D (6 bases). V shed 1 base and J shed 0 bases, with 10 bases lying between them. The CDR3 contains 15 residues. In germline, CDR1 is SGHDN, CDR2 FVKESK. CDR3 nucleotide sequence: TGTGCCAGCAGCCAAGGGTTGCGGGGCTCCTACGAGCAGTACTTC. This sequence encodes CASSQGLRGSYEQYF. The variable domain in full, completed from reference TRBV14 and TRBJ2-7, reads EAGVTQFPSHSVIEKGQTVTLRCDPISGHDNLYWYRRVMGKEIKFLLHFVKESKQDESGMPNNRFLAERTGGTYSTLKVQPAELEDSGVYFCASSQGLRGSYEQYFGPGTRLTVT.

The chain employs TRBV18 and TRBJ1-6; D is possibly TRBD1 (6 bases). V was shortened by 3 bases and J by 6 bases, with 15 bases between the two germline ends. In germline, CDR1 is KGHSH, CDR2 LQKENI. The CDR3 runs 16 residues. CDR3 DNA sequence: TGTGCCAGCTCACCCGCCGTGGGGGCTGTTAATTCACCCCTCCACTTT. The encoded protein is CASSPAVGAVNSPLHF.

The chain employs TRBV5-1 and TRBJ2-4; TRBD1 aligns across 9 bases. CDR3 length: 15 amino acids. The V and J ends lost 0 bases and 4 bases, in that order; junction bases with no gene match: 2. Germline V lookup: CDR1 SGHRS, CDR2 YFSETQ. The DNA for the CDR3 is TGCGCCAGCAGCTTGGGGGGACAGGGAAAAAACATTCAGTACTTC. Its protein is CASSLGGQGKNIQYF.

V and J are TRBV5-1 and TRBJ2-7, with 7 bases that match TRBD2. Germline V gene data show CDR1 as SGHRS and CDR2 as YFSETQ. With 2 bases clipped from V and 13 bases from J, the junction kept 21 bases outside the gene matches. CDR3 length equals 16 residues. CDR3 coding DNA: TGCGCCAGCAGCTTTGGAACTTTGGGGGGGTCGGACGAGCGATACGTC. This translates into CASSFGTLGGSDERYV.

The chain carries TRBV7-3 and TRBJ1-1, with TRBD1 as a possible D gene (5 bases). The CDR3 loop spans 13 amino acids. Germline V lookup: CDR1 SGHTA, CDR2 FQGTGA. V shed 6 bases and J shed 3 bases, with 11 bases lying between them. CDR3 sequence reads: CASRMTDYTEAFF. The CDR3 DNA reads as TGTGCCAGCAGGATGACAGACTACACTGAAGCTTTCTTT.